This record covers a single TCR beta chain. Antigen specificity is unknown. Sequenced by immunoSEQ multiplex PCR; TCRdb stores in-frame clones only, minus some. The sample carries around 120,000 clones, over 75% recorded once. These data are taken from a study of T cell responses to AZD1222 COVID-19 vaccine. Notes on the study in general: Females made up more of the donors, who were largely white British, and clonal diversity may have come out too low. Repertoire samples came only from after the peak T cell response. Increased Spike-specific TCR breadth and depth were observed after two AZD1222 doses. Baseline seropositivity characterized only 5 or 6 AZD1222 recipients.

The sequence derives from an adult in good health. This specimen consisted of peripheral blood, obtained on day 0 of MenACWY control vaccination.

Written as DNA, the CDR3 is TGTGCCAGCAGCCCCCGGGCTCGACAAAACATTCAGTACTTC. This codes for CASSPRARQNIQYF. V gene TRBV6-5 combines with J gene TRBJ2-4; unclear D gene. Germline CDR1 MNHEY, CDR2 SVGAGI. CDR3 size: 14 residues. V lost 6 bases and J lost 5, with 14 bases in between.